One T cell receptor beta chain is described in this entry. The CDR3 is 18 residues long. The germline gives CDR1 MNHNY, CDR2 SVGAGI (reference sequence). Trimming left V 5 bases short and J 0 bases short, with 17 bases between. The assay was immunoSEQ multiplex PCR, and TCRdb's table has in-frame clones only and misses some. The table lists tens of thousands of clones, 93% of them singletons. This entry belongs to a study of control samples from healthy donors and cancer patients. Sequenced input: PBMCs. V and J are TRBV6-6 and TRBJ1-6; no clear D. The origin of this receptor is a woman aged 40 to 50 with lung cancer. CDR3 coding DNA: TGTGCCAGCAGTCCCAACTCAGTGGCAAGCTCCTATAATTCACCCCTCCACTTT. It encodes CASSPNSVASSYNSPLHF.